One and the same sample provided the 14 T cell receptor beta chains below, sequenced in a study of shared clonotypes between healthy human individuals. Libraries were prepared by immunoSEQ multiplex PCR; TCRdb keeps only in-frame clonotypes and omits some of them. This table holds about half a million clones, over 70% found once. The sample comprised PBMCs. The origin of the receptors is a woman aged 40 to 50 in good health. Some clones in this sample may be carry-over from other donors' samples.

The CDR3 loop is CASKVGRSNQPQHF. DNA for the CDR3: TGTGCCAGTAAGGTGGGCAGGAGCAATCAGCCCCAGCATTTT. The V gene is TRBV19, the J gene TRBJ1-5; D call uncertain. CDR3 length: 14 amino acids. Between the trimmed V and J ends, which lost 7 bases and 1 base, there was a span of 11 bases. The germline CDR1 and CDR2 sequences are LNHDA and SQIVND (reference sequence).

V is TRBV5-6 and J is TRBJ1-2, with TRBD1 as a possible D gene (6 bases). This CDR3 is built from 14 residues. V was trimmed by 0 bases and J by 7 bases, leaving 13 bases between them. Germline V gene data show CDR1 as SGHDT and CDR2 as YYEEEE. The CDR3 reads CASSLAGQGPGYTF. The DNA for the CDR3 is TGTGCCAGCAGCTTGGCCGGGCAGGGGCCTGGCTACACCTTC.

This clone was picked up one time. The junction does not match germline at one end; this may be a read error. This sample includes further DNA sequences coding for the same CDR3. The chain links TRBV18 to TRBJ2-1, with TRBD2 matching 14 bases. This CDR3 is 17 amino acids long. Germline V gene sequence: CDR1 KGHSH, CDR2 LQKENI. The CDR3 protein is CASSYGTSGSSYNEQFF. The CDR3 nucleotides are TGCGCCAGCTCATACGGGACTAGCGGGAGCTCCTACAATGAGCAGTTCTTC.

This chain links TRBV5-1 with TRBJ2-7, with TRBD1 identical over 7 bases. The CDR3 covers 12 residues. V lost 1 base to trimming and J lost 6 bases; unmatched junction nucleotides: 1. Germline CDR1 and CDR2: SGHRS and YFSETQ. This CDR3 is CASSLNRGEQYF. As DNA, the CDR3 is TGCGCCAGCAGCTTGAACAGGGGCGAGCAGTACTTC.

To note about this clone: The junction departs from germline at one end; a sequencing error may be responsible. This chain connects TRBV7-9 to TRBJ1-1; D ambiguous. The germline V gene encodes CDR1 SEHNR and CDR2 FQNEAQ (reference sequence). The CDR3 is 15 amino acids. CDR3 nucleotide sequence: TGTGCCAGCAGCCGCGGTTCTGGTCTTAACACTGAAGCTCTCTTC. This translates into CASSRGSGLNTEALF.

CDR3 sequence reads: CASSTGTSGINEQFF. The CDR3 DNA sequence: TGTGCCAGCAGTACCGGGACTAGCGGGATCAATGAGCAGTTCTTC. V usage is TRBV2 and J usage is TRBJ2-1; 13 bases match TRBD2. V dropped 5 bases and J dropped 6; count of bases not matched to a gene: 4. CDR3 length: 15 amino acids. Per germline, CDR1 SNHLY and CDR2 FYNNEI.

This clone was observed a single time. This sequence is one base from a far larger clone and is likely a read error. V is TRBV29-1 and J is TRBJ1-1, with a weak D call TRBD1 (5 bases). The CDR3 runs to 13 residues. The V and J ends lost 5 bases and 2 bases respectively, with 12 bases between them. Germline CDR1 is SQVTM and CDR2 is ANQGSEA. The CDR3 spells CSVSRDFNTEAFF. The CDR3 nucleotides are TGCAGCGTTAGCAGGGACTTTAACACTGAAGCTTTCTTT. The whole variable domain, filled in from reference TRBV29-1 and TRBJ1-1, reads SAVISQKPSRDICQRGTSLTIQCQVDSQVTMMFWYRQQPGQSLTLIATANQGSEATYESGFVIDKFPISRPNLTFSTLTVSNMSPEDSSIYLCSVSRDFNTEAFFGQGTRLTVV.

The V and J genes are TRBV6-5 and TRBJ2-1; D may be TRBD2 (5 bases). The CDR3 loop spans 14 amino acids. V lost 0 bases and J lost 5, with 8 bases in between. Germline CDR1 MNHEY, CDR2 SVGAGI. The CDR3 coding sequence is TGTGCCAGCAGTTACTCCCTAGCCCACAATGAGCAGTTCTTC. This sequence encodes CASSYSLAHNEQFF.

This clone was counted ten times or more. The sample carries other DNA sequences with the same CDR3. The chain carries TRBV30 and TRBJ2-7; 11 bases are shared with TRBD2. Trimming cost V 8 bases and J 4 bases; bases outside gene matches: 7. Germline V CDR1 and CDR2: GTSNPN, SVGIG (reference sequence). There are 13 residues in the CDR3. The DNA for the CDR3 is TGTGCCGTTAGCGGGAGGGCCTCTTACGAGCAGTACTTC. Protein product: CAVSGRASYEQYF.

CDR3 residues: CASSPRVANYGYTF. In DNA form, the CDR3 reads TGTGCCAGCAGCCCTCGGGTTGCGAACTATGGCTACACCTTC. The V and J genes are TRBV7-6 and TRBJ1-2; no definite D call. Trimming left V 5 bases short and J 2 bases short, with 12 bases between. Germline assignment: CDR1 SGHVS and CDR2 FNYEAQ. The CDR3 runs 14 residues.

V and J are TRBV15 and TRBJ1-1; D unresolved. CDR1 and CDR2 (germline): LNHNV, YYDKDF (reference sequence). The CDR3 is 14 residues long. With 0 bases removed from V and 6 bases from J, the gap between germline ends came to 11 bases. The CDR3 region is CATSRDWGSPEAFF. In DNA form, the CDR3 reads TGTGCCACCAGCAGAGATTGGGGTTCGCCTGAAGCTTTCTTT.

In DNA, the CDR3 is TGTGCCAGCAGTGAAGTAACCGGGGTGGGAGGCCCCCAGCATTTT. Its translation: CASSEVTGVGGPQHF. V gene TRBV6-1 combines with J gene TRBJ1-5; D unclear. The V gene lost 1 base and the J gene lost 10 bases, with 17 bases spanning the gap. Germline assignment: CDR1 MNHNS and CDR2 SASEGT. The CDR3 is 15 residues long.

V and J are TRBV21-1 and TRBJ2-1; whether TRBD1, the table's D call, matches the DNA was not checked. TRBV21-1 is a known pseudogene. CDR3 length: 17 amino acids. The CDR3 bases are TGTGCCAGCACCTCGCCGCGAGTGGACAGGGCTGGGGGTGAGCAGTTCTTC. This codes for CASTSPRVDRAGGEQFF.

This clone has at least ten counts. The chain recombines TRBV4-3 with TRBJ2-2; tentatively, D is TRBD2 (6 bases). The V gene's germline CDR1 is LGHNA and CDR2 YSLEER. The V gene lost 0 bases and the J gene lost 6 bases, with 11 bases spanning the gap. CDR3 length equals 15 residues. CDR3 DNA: TGCGCCAGCAGCCAAGATCTGGAGGGCCCCGGGGAGCTGTTTTTT. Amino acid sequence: CASSQDLEGPGELFF.